The sequence of this TCR beta chain was determined in a study of shared T cell receptors in the human thymus. This table comes from immunoSEQ multiplex PCR, and its TCRdb copy is limited to in-frame clones, with some not included. The table has over 65,000 clones, about 96% seen once. The CDR3 contains 15 residues. V gave up 0 bases and J gave up 1 base, with 10 bases separating them. Germline V gene lookup returns CDR1 MGHRA and CDR2 YSYEKL. This clone was seen just once. The chain carries TRBV4-1 and TRBJ2-7; TRBD1 might be the D (5 bases). The sequence came from a human donor. Sample: thymocytes. CDR3 loop: CASSQENRTSYEQYF. The CDR3 DNA reads TGCGCCAGCAGCCAAGAGAACAGGACATCCTACGAGCAGTACTTC.